This T cell receptor beta chain was observed in a study of neurological immune-mediated disorders. Study results and limitations: Expansion of TCR clones was greatest in HTLV-1-associated myelopathy and smallest in multiple sclerosis, where it fell below that of healthy controls.

This clonotype showed up many times. Its antigen is still unknown. A total of 2 million PBMCs stored at -80 degrees C provided the unsorted libraries. The making of cDNA relied on 5'RACE with 10-nucleotide random UMIs. Via MiXCR, TCRdb re-called the 5' RACE reads, giving one row per CDR3 protein. The sample holds more than 45,000 distinct CDR3 sequences; 9.5% to 12% are singletons and the top ten take around 1.9%. CDR1 is SGHTA, CDR2 FQGNSA, per germline. The CDR3 consists of 12 residues. V was clipped by 5 bases and J by 10 bases, with 12 bases between them. This chain connects TRBV7-2 to TRBJ2-1, with D hard to call. The receptor's source is a man between 60 and 75 years old in good health. Sequenced input: PBMCs. The CDR3 protein is CASSPLRSEQFF. DNA for the CDR3: TGTGCCAGCAGCCCGCTTCGGTCGGAGCAGTTCTTC.